Listed below are T cell receptor beta chains from one sample, sequenced in a study of cytomegalovirus exposure and HLA in healthy donors. Clones were read by immunoSEQ multiplex PCR, and TCRdb kept only the in-frame ones, dropping some. The table lists 150,000 to 180,000 clones, over 65% of them singletons. Sequenced sample: PBMCs. The receptors here all came from a man younger than 45 in good health and CMV-seronegative. The CDR3 runs from the conserved cysteine through the conserved F or W. The order of the fields is J gene, clone size, D gene, V gene, CDR3 DNA, CDR3 protein. The D gene is left open where the match is weak. A clone size is listed for some rows: how often the clone was seen (once, few, many), or a class if it is expanded.

>TRBJ2-3|.|.|TRBV19
TGTGCCAGTAGTGAAGCCGGGACTAGCACAGATACGCAGTATTTT
CASSEAGTSTDTQYF
>TRBJ1-2|few|.|TRBV7-8
TGTGCCAGCAGCCCCCAAAAGACAGGAACCTCTAACTATGGCTACACCTTC
CASSPQKTGTSNYGYTF
>TRBJ1-6|.|.|TRBV5-1
TGCGCCAGCAGCTTGGCCGGAGCTTATTCACCCCTCCACTTT
CASSLAGAYSPLHF
>TRBJ1-1|.|.|TRBV15
TGTGCCACCAGCTCCCGGGGGGGCGGCACTGAAGCTTTCTTT
CATSSRGGGTEAFF
>TRBJ2-1|.|TRBD2|TRBV19
TGTGCCAGTAGTCCGCCGGGGGGCAATGAGCAGTTCTTC
CASSPPGGNEQFF
>TRBJ2-7|.|.|TRBV7-2
TGTGCCAGCAGCTTACCATGGAGCTCCTACGAGCAGTACTTC
CASSLPWSSYEQYF
>TRBJ1-3|.|.|TRBV21-1
TGTGCCAGCAGCAAAGGGACAGGGTGCGGTGGAAACACCATATATTTT
CASSKGTGCGGNTIYF
>TRBJ2-6|.|.|TRBV9
TGTGCCAGCAGCCCCCCCTTAGGGGGAATTAGGCCTTCTGGGGCCAACGTCCTGACTTTC
CASSPPLGGIRPSGANVLTF
>TRBJ2-3|.|.|TRBV7-9
TGTTCCAGCAGCCTCCCAGCAGATACGCAGTATTTT
CSSSLPADTQYF
>TRBJ1-2|.|TRBD1|TRBV18
TGTGCCAGCTCAGCCGGGACAGTTACTAACTATGGCTACACCTTC
CASSAGTVTNYGYTF
>TRBJ2-7|.|TRBD1|TRBV5-1
TGCGCCAGCAGCTTGGGCGACAGGGGGAATTACGAGCAGTACTTC
CASSLGDRGNYEQYF
>TRBJ2-1|.|TRBD1|TRBV4-1
TGCGCCAGCAGGCGGACAGGGGGGAATGAGCAGTTCTTC
CASRRTGGNEQFF
>TRBJ1-2|few|TRBD1|TRBV28
TGTGCCAGCAGTTCGACCTCCGGGACAGGGATAGGCCCTCGGGGCTACACCTTC
CASSSTSGTGIGPRGYTF
>TRBJ1-2|.|TRBD1|TRBV19
TGTGCCAGTAGTACACCTGACAGGGAGGCTGGCTATGGCTACACCTTC
CASSTPDREAGYGYTF
>TRBJ2-1|.|TRBD2|TRBV28
TGTGCCAGCAGTTCTAGCGGGGGGATCCGGTCCAATGAGCAGTTCTTC
CASSSSGGIRSNEQFF